This is a list of T cell receptor beta chains from one sample in a study of a mutant IDH1 vaccine in newly diagnosed glioma. Their antigen targets remain unknown. Profiled with immunoSEQ multiplex PCR; TCRdb holds only in-frame clones, not every one. Among under 150,000 clones listed, 90% were seen once. Sample: PBMCs, taken from a glioma patient whose treatment included an IDH1 peptide vaccine. These receptors were obtained from a woman aged 45 to 65 with glioma. Both conserved end residues are part of each CDR3. The order of the fields is V gene, J gene, CDR3 protein.

V: TRBV28
J: TRBJ2-7
CDR3: CASSPRQGRSEQYF

V: TRBV29-1
J: TRBJ2-1
CDR3: CSATAYNEQFF

V: TRBV18
J: TRBJ1-5
CDR3: CASSPGNSNQPQHF

V: TRBV10-3
J: TRBJ2-7
CDR3: CAIRGPDREQNTYEQYF

V: TRBV7-8
J: TRBJ1-1
CDR3: CASSQWTGGTEAFF

V: TRBV7-3
J: TRBJ1-4
CDR3: CASSPRGGGLEKLFF

V: TRBV9
J: TRBJ1-2
CDR3: CASSSSSAGYGYTF

V: TRBV6-1
J: TRBJ1-4
CDR3: CASSDWTEGNEKLFF

V: TRBV28
J: TRBJ2-1
CDR3: CASSPSRDRGSNEQFF

V: TRBV6-5
J: TRBJ2-2
CDR3: CASRTAGELFF

V: TRBV28
J: TRBJ2-7
CDR3: CASSSSGTSYEQYF

V: TRBV7-9
J: TRBJ2-7
CDR3: CASSLQGLVHEQYF

V: TRBV25-1
J: TRBJ2-7
CDR3: CASSDRGYEQYF

V: TRBV25-1
J: TRBJ2-5
CDR3: CASSPADSQETQYF

V: TRBV5-1
J: TRBJ2-3
CDR3: CASSLEGSGPARPDTQYF

V: TRBV5-5
J: TRBJ1-4
CDR3: CASSLVQGVATNEKLFF

V: TRBV5-6
J: TRBJ1-1
CDR3: CASSPTGWPEAFF

V: TRBV28
J: TRBJ2-7
CDR3: CASKGGLSSYEQYF

V: TRBV5-1
J: TRBJ2-3
CDR3: CASSLDGTSGTDTQYF

V: TRBV11-2
J: TRBJ1-2
CDR3: CASSSFGQRGYTF

V: TRBV6-1
J: TRBJ1-1
CDR3: CASSEGRGRWDTEAFF

V: TRBV7-9
J: TRBJ2-5
CDR3: CASSLNRGFGTQYF

V: TRBV11-2
J: TRBJ2-7
CDR3: CASSRELASSYEQYF

V: TRBV10-2
J: TRBJ2-7
CDR3: CASSEGNRYEQYF

V: TRBV7-3
J: TRBJ2-7
CDR3: CASSSKTSGISHSYEQYF

V: TRBV27
J: TRBJ2-4
CDR3: CASSLGDRGQGNIQYF

V: TRBV10-2
J: TRBJ2-1
CDR3: CASREGTPYNEQFF

V: TRBV5-4
J: TRBJ2-3
CDR3: CASSLAVSGRGTDTQYF

V: TRBV18
J: TRBJ1-5
CDR3: CASSPPELTGNQPQHF

V: TRBV19
J: TRBJ2-7
CDR3: CASSPGLAKSYEQYF

V: TRBV19
J: TRBJ2-2
CDR3: CASTSYTNTGELFF

V: TRBV4-1
J: TRBJ2-1
CDR3: CASSQGSLRLAGFYNEQFF

V: TRBV18
J: TRBJ2-6
CDR3: CASSPPAGPGANVLTF

V: TRBV6-1
J: TRBJ2-3
CDR3: CASSDGGRDPVDTQYF

V: TRBV5-4
J: TRBJ1-1
CDR3: CASSSRRDTEAFF

V: TRBV6-1
J: TRBJ2-7
CDR3: CASSAGLGLEQYF

V: TRBV28
J: TRBJ2-7
CDR3: CASSSPGWSWYEQYF

V: TRBV6-6
J: TRBJ2-5
CDR3: CASSYRGGEETQYF

V: TRBV19
J: TRBJ2-5
CDR3: CASRSGGRGETQYF

V: TRBV21-1
J: TRBJ1-1
CDR3: CASSDRGLTEAFF

V: TRBV18
J: TRBJ2-7
CDR3: CASSPPDRSTYVEQYF

V: TRBV19
J: TRBJ1-5
CDR3: CASSNDRGNQPQHF

V: TRBV5-4
J: TRBJ1-1
CDR3: CASSFQRQNTEAFF

V: TRBV5-1
J: TRBJ1-1
CDR3: CASSLRTDTEAFF

V: TRBV4-2
J: TRBJ2-1
CDR3: CASSQLLLGREPYNEQFF

V: TRBV5-1
J: TRBJ1-4
CDR3: CASQAGGGNEKLFF

V: TRBV27
J: TRBJ2-5
CDR3: CASSFGKGETQYF

V: TRBV6-1
J: TRBJ1-4
CDR3: CASTSRDGPNEKLFF

V: TRBV30
J: TRBJ2-7
CDR3: CAWSPSGPLKQYF

V: TRBV6-6
J: TRBJ2-5
CDR3: CASNQNRGETQYF

V: TRBV27
J: TRBJ2-1
CDR3: CASSFRSGLAEPNEQFF

V: TRBV9
J: TRBJ2-2
CDR3: CASSVSVGQNTGELFF

V: TRBV5-1
J: TRBJ1-5
CDR3: CASSTGMANQPQHF

V: TRBV19
J: TRBJ2-7
CDR3: CASSSPESTEQYF

V: TRBV5-6
J: TRBJ2-7
CDR3: CASSMGGAEQYF

V: TRBV4-2
J: TRBJ2-7
CDR3: CASSQGLAGYEQYF

V: TRBV14
J: TRBJ1-4
CDR3: CASSHLQGGKLFF

V: TRBV6-5
J: TRBJ2-6
CDR3: CASSPGTAGANVLTF

V: TRBV5-1
J: TRBJ2-2
CDR3: CASTEVTNTGELFF

V: TRBV5-6
J: TRBJ2-3
CDR3: CASSSYSGDSTDTQYF